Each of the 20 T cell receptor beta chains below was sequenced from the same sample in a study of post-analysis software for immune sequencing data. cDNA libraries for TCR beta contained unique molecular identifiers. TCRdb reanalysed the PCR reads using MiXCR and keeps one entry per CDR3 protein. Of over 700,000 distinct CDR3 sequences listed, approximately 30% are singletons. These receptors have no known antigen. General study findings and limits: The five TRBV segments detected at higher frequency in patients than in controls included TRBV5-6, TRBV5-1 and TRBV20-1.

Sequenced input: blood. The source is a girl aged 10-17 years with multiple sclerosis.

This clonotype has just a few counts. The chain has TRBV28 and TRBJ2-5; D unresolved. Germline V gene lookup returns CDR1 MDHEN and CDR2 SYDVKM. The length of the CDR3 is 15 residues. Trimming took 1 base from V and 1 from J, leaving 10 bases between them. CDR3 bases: TGTGCCAGCAGTTTATCCGGTAATCTCCAAGAGACCCAGTACTTC. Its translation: CASSLSGNLQETQYF.

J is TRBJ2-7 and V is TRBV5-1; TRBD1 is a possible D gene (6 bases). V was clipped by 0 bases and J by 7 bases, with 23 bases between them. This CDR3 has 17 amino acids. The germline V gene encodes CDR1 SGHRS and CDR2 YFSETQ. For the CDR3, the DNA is TGCGCCAGCAGCTTGGGATTGACAGGACGATCCTACAATGAGCAGTACTTC. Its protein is CASSLGLTGRSYNEQYF.

The CDR3 bases are TGCAGTGCTAAGGTGGACAGACAGTATTTT. Amino acids: CSAKVDRQYF. The J gene is TRBJ2-3, the V gene TRBV20-1, with D maybe TRBD1 (6 bases). The V end was cut by 4 bases, the J end by 12 bases, with 11 bases between. The CDR3 covers 10 residues. In germline, CDR1 is DFQATT, CDR2 SNEGSKA (reference sequence).

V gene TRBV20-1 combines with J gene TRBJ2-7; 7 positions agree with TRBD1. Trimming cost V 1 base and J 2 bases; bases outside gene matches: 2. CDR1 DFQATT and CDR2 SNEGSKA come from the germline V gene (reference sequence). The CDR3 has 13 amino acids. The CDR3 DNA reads TGCAGTGCTAGAGGAAGGGGGCCCTACGAGCAGTACTTC. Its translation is CSARGRGPYEQYF.

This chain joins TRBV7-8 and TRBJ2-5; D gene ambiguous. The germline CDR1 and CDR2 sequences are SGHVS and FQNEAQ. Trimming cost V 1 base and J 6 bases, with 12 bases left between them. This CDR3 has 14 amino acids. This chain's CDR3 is CASSLESGRKTQYF. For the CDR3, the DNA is TGTGCCAGCAGCTTAGAATCGGGCCGGAAGACCCAGTACTTC.

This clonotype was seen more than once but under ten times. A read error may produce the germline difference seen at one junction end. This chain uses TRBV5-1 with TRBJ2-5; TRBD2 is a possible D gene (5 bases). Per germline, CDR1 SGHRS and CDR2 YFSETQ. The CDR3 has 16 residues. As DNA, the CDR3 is TGCGCCAGCAGATTGGTCGCGGGCGGTGCTCAAGAGACCCAGTACTTC. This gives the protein CASRLVAGGAQETQYF.

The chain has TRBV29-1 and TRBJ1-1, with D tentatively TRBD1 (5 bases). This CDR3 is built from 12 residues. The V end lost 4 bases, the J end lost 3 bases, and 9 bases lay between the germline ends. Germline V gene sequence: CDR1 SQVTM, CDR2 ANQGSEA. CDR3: CSVGRRDTEAFF. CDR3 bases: TGCAGCGTTGGCCGCAGGGACACTGAAGCTTTCTTT.

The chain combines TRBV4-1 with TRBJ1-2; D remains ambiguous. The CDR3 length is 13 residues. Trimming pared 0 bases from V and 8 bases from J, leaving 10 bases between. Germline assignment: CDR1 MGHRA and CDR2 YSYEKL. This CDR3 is CASSQDHGGGYTF. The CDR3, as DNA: TGCGCCAGCAGCCAAGATCACGGAGGAGGCTACACCTTC.

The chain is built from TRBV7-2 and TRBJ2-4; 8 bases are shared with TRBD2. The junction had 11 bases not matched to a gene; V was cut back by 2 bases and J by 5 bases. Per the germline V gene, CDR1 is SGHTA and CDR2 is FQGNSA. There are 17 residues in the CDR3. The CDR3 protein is CASSLLSSGSIQNIQYF. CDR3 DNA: TGTGCCAGCAGCTTATTATCGAGCGGGAGTATACAAAACATTCAGTACTTC.

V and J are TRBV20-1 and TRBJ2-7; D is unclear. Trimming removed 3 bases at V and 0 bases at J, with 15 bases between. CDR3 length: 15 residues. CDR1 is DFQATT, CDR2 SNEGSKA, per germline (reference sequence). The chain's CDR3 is CSASLGFRASYEQYF. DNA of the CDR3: TGCAGTGCTAGTCTGGGCTTCCGAGCCTCCTACGAGCAGTACTTC.

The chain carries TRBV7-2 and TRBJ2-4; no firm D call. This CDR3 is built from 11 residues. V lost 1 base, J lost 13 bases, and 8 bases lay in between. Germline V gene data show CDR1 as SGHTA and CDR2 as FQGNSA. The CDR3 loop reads CASSLGWKQYF. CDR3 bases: TGTGCCAGCAGCTTAGGTTGGAAGCAGTACTTC.

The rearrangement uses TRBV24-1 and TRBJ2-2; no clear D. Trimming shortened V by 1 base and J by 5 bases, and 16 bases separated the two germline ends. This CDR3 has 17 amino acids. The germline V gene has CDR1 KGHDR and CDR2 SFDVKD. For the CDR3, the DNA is TGTGCCACCAGTGATTTCAGGTCCGTCTTCGGGACCGGGGAGCTGTTTTTT. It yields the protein CATSDFRSVFGTGELFF.

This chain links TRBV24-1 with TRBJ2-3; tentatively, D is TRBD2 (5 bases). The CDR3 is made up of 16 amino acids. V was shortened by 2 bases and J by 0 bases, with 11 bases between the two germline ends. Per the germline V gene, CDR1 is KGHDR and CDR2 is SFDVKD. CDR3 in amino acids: CATSDYPSRSTDTQYF. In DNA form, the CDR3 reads TGTGCCACCAGTGATTACCCTAGCCGGAGCACAGATACGCAGTATTTT.

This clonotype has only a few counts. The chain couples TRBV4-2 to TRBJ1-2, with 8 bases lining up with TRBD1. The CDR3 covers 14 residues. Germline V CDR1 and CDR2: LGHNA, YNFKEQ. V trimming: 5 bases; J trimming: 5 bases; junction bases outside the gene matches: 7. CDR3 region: CASSGPGQAYGYTF. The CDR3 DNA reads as TGTGCCAGCAGCGGGCCGGGACAGGCTTATGGCTACACCTTC.

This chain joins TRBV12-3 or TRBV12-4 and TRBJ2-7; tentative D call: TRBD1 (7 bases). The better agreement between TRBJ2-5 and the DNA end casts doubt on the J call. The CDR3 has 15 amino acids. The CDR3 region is CASSGIDRAGETQYF. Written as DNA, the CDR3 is TGTGCCAGCAGTGGGATAGACAGGGCGGGGGAGACCCAGTACTTC.

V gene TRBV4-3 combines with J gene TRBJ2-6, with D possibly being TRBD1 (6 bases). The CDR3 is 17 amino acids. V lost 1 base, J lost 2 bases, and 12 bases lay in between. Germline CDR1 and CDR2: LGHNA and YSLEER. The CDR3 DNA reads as TGCGCCAGCAGCCAAGCCCAGGGGTTTACTGGGGCCAACGTCCTGACTTTC. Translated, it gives CASSQAQGFTGANVLTF.

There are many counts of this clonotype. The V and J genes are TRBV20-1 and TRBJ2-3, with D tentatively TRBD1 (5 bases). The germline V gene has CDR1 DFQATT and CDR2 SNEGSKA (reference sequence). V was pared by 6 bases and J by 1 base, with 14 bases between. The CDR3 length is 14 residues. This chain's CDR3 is CSASQQVGTDTQYF. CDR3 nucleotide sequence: TGCAGTGCCTCACAACAGGTTGGCACAGATACGCAGTATTTT.

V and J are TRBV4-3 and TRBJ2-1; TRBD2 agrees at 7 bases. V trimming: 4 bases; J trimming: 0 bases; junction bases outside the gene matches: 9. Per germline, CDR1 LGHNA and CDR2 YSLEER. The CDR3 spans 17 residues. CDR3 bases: TGCGCCAGCAGCCTATTCCTCCCGGGAGGCTCCTACAATGAGCAGTTCTTC. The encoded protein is CASSLFLPGGSYNEQFF.

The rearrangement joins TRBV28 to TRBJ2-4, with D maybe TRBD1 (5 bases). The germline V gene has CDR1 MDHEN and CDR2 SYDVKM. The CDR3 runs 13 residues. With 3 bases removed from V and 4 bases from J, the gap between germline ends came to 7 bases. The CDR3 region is CASSFAGKNIQYF. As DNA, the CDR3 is TGTGCCAGCAGTTTTGCAGGGAAAAACATTCAGTACTTC.

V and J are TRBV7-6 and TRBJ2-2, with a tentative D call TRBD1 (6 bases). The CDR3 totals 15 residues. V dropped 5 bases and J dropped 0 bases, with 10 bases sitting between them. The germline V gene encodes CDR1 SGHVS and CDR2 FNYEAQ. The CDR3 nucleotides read TGTGCCAGCAGCCGAGACAGGACGAACACCGGGGAGCTGTTTTTT. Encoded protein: CASSRDRTNTGELFF.